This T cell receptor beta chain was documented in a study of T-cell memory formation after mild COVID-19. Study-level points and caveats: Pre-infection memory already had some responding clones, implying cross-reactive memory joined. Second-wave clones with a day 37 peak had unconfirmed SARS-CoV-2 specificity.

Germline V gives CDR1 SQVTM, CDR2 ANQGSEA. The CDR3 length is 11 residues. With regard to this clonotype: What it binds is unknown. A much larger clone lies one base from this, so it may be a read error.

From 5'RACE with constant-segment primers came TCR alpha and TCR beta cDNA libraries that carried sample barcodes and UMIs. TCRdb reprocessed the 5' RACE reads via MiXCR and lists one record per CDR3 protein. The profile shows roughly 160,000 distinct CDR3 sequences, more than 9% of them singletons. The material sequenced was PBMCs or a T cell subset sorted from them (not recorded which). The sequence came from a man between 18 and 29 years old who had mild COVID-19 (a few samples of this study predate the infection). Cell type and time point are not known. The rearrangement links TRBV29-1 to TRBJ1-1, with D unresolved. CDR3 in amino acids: CSVVPNTEASF. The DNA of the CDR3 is TGCAGCGTTGTTCCGAACACTGAAGCTTCCTTT.